This TCR beta chain was recorded in a study of blood T cell repertoires in COVID-19. Study summary: COVID-19 samples collected from the United States, Italy and Spain covered acute and convalescent phases. PBMCs, B-cell-depleted T cells, or T cells were the source of the cDNA or gDNA that made up the material.

In the source study's methods: The assay estimated nucleated cells by amplifying reference gene primers. Libraries were prepared by immunoSEQ multiplex PCR; TCRdb keeps only in-frame clonotypes and omits some of them. From that table come the V and J calls and clone size; the DNA was used to work out D and trimming. The sample yields some 150,000 clones, approximately 86% seen once. V was pared by 3 bases and J by 6 bases, with 6 bases between. Germline loops: CDR1 MNHEY, CDR2 SMNVEV (reference sequence). The CDR3 extends over 11 amino acids. As regards this clone: Other DNA sequences of this sample code for an identical CDR3.

This receptor was identified in a human donor in a cohort sampled during active COVID-19. This chain links TRBV27 with TRBJ2-7; weak D call: TRBD2 (6 bases). Input material: peripheral blood. CDR3 residues: CASSLGGEQYF. The CDR3 nucleotides read TGTGCCAGCAGTTTGGGGGGCGAGCAGTACTTC.